These T cell receptor beta chains were read from a single sample in a study of T cell repertoires in ileal Crohn's disease. The data were produced by immunoSEQ multiplex PCR, yet TCRdb's version contains in-frame clones alone and is incomplete. The profile shows some 15,000 clones, about 92% of them singletons. Sequenced sample: ileal tissue. These receptors all stem from an adult with Crohn's disease. CDR3s include the opening cysteine and the closing phenylalanine or tryptophan. The order of the fields is V gene, D gene, CDR3 length, J gene, clone size, CDR3 protein, CDR3 DNA. A D gene is named only where the DNA matches it firmly. Clone size appears in some rows only: once, few, many, or a class for an expanded clone.

TRBV21-1	.	16	TRBJ2-3	once	CASSKSQVRSTDTQYF	TGTGCCAGCAGCAAATCCCAGGTCCGAAGCACAGATACGCAGTATTTT
TRBV2	.	14	TRBJ2-7	.	CASSVSRDFYEQYF	TGTGCCAGCAGTGTTTCCAGGGATTTCTACGAGCAGTACTTC
TRBV5-1	TRBD1	15	TRBJ2-7	.	CASSYPGQGLHEQYF	TGCGCCAGCAGCTATCCGGGACAGGGTTTACACGAGCAGTACTTC
TRBV7-9	TRBD1	17	TRBJ1-3	.	CASSLGTGSQPGNTIYF	TGTGCCAGCAGCTTAGGGACAGGGTCTCAGCCTGGAAACACCATATATTTT
TRBV13	TRBD1	12	TRBJ1-6	.	CASSLGRGPLHF	TGTGCCAGCAGCTTGGGCAGGGGGCCCCTCCACTTT
TRBV2	TRBD1	14	TRBJ2-7	.	CASTLGDRAYEQYF	TGTGCCAGCACCCTCGGGGACAGGGCATACGAGCAGTACTTC
TRBV6-1	.	13	TRBJ1-6	once	CASSEQGVSPLHF	TGTGCCAGCAGTGAGCAAGGGGTTTCACCCCTCCACTTT
TRBV18	.	14	TRBJ1-1	.	CASSPPAGEVEAFF	TGTGCCAGCTCACCACCGGCGGGGGAGGTTGAAGCTTTCTTT
TRBV15	TRBD1	17	TRBJ1-1	.	CATSRVRGLHMNTEAFF	TGTGCCACCAGCAGAGTCAGGGGGTTACACATGAACACTGAAGCTTTCTTT
TRBV19	TRBD1	13	TRBJ1-6	.	CARPGDRDSPLHF	TGTGCCCGACCCGGCGACAGGGATTCACCCCTCCACTTT
TRBV19	.	15	TRBJ1-1	once	CASSRGPGMNTEAFF	TGTGCCAGTAGTAGGGGTCCGGGGATGAACACTGAAGCTTTCTTT
TRBV19	.	15	TRBJ1-3	.	CASSSAGRRGNTIYF	TGTGCCAGTAGTAGTGCGGGGCGGCGAGGAAACACCATATATTTT
TRBV7-9	TRBD1	17	TRBJ1-2	.	CASSSIRYRDRGDGYTF	TGTGCCAGCAGCTCGATCAGATACCGGGACAGGGGGGATGGCTACACCTTC
TRBV27	.	18	TRBJ2-5	.	CASSLSVAGGLGLETQYF	TGTGCCAGCAGTTTATCGGTTGCGGGTGGGCTCGGGTTGGAGACCCAGTACTTC